The 3 T cell receptor beta chains presented below share a single source sample, sequenced in a study of shared clonotypes between healthy human individuals. Clones were read by immunoSEQ multiplex PCR, and TCRdb kept only the in-frame ones, dropping some. In the table there are fewer than 350,000 clones, roughly 91% of which are singletons. The material sequenced was memory CD8+ T cells sorted from blood. The sample's subset: CD45RO+ cells pooled with CCR7-negative TemRA cells. These receptors were obtained from a man aged 18-30 years in good health.

The rearrangement uses TRBV5-1 and TRBJ1-2; TRBD1 agrees at 9 bases. Trimming cost V 1 base and J 3 bases; bases outside gene matches: 7. Germline assignment: CDR1 SGHRS and CDR2 YFSETQ. This CDR3 spans 16 amino acids. CDR3 protein: CASSLRTGGYYYGYTF. Here the CDR3 DNA reads TGCGCCAGCAGCTTGAGAACAGGGGGCTATTACTATGGCTACACCTTC.

The J gene is TRBJ2-7, the V gene TRBV5-4; possible D gene TRBD2, 8 bases. Germline V gene lookup returns CDR1 SGHNT and CDR2 YYREEE (reference sequence). Trimming removed 3 bases from V and 0 bases from J, with 22 bases in between. CDR3 length: 18 amino acids. For the CDR3, the DNA is TGTGCCAGCAGCTCCCTCGATATGACAGGGACTAGCTCCTACGAGCAGTACTTC. This codes for CASSSLDMTGTSSYEQYF. The full variable domain, in which reference TRBV5-4 and TRBJ2-7 provide the parts outside the CDR3, is ETGVTQSPTHLIKTRGQQVTLRCSSQSGHNTVSWYQQALGQGPQFIFQYYREEENGRGNFPPRFSGLQFPNYSSELNVNALELDDSALYLCASSSLDMTGTSSYEQYFGPGTRLTVT.

The chain carries TRBV5-6 and TRBJ2-1; TRBD2 aligns across 9 bases. The CDR3 is made up of 17 amino acids. Germline values: CDR1 SGHDT, CDR2 YYEEEE. V lost 0 bases, J lost 6 bases, and 10 bases stayed unmatched. The CDR3 DNA follows: TGTGCCAGCAGCTTGGAGCTAGCGGGATTCTTCGGCAATGAGCAGTTCTTC. Residues: CASSLELAGFFGNEQFF.